The rows below give T cell receptor beta chains drawn from one sample of a study of glioma-infiltrating T cells after dendritic cell vaccination. Libraries were prepared by immunoSEQ multiplex PCR; TCRdb keeps only in-frame clonotypes and omits some of them. Of more than 95,000 clones listed, around 80% were seen once; the top ten hold approximately 5.4%. The sequences come from blood, collected after dendritic cell vaccination. These receptors were obtained from a human donor with glioblastoma. The CDR3 runs from the conserved cysteine through the conserved F or W. Each record gives: J gene, D gene, clone size, V gene, CDR3 length, CDR3 protein, CDR3 DNA. D genes are given only for firm matches. Rows may omit the clone size; those that give it use once, few, many or a size class.

j_call: TRBJ1-2
d_call: TRBD1
clone_size: NA
v_call: TRBV6-1
cdr3_length: 15
cdr3_aa: CASGRDREFPAGYTF
cdr3_nt: TGTGCCAGCGGGAGGGACAGGGAATTTCCGGCTGGCTACACCTTC

j_call: TRBJ1-2
d_call: TRBD1
clone_size: few
v_call: TRBV10-3
cdr3_length: 14
cdr3_aa: CAISDQGTGSGYTF
cdr3_nt: TGTGCCATCAGTGATCAAGGGACAGGGAGCGGCTACACCTTC

j_call: TRBJ1-5
d_call: TRBD1
clone_size: NA
v_call: TRBV29-1
cdr3_length: 13
cdr3_aa: CSVKDRGNQPQHF
cdr3_nt: TGCAGCGTCAAAGACAGGGGCAATCAGCCCCAGCATTTT

j_call: TRBJ1-2
d_call: TRBD1
clone_size: NA
v_call: TRBV5-1
cdr3_length: 16
cdr3_aa: CASSLDPKGGARGYTF
cdr3_nt: TGCGCCAGCAGCTTGGACCCTAAAGGGGGCGCGAGGGGCTACACCTTC

j_call: TRBJ1-1
d_call: NA
clone_size: once
v_call: TRBV6-4
cdr3_length: 13
cdr3_aa: CASSATLQGRSVF
cdr3_nt: TGTGCCAGCAGTGCCACCCTCCAGGGAAGGTCGGTTTTT

j_call: TRBJ1-2
d_call: TRBD1
clone_size: NA
v_call: TRBV7-2
cdr3_length: 18
cdr3_aa: CASSKTGGQARGGYGYTF
cdr3_nt: TGTGCCAGCAGCAAAACAGGAGGACAGGCCCGGGGGGGGTATGGCTACACCTTC

j_call: TRBJ2-1
d_call: NA
clone_size: NA
v_call: TRBV6-1
cdr3_length: 16
cdr3_aa: CASSGGVLRWSNEQFF
cdr3_nt: TGTGCCAGCAGTGGCGGGGTCCTTCGGTGGAGCAATGAGCAGTTCTTC

j_call: TRBJ2-1
d_call: TRBD2
clone_size: NA
v_call: TRBV4-1
cdr3_length: 18
cdr3_aa: CASSQDMASGGSYNEQFF
cdr3_nt: TGCGCCAGCAGCCAAGATATGGCTAGCGGGGGATCCTACAATGAGCAGTTCTTC

j_call: TRBJ1-5
d_call: NA
clone_size: medium-sized
v_call: TRBV21-1
cdr3_length: 15
cdr3_aa: CASSPLEVDNQPQHF
cdr3_nt: TGTGCCAGCAGCCCCCTCGAGGTGGACAATCAGCCCCAGCATTTT

j_call: TRBJ1-2
d_call: TRBD1
clone_size: NA
v_call: TRBV27
cdr3_length: 12
cdr3_aa: CASSKQGGGYTF
cdr3_nt: TGTGCCAGCAGTAAACAGGGGGGCGGCTACACCTTC

j_call: TRBJ2-1
d_call: TRBD2
clone_size: NA
v_call: TRBV28
cdr3_length: 20
cdr3_aa: CASSSRTSGSRLGSYNEQFF
cdr3_nt: TGTGCCAGCAGTTCAAGGACTAGCGGGAGTAGGTTGGGCTCCTACAATGAGCAGTTCTTC

j_call: TRBJ2-1
d_call: TRBD2
clone_size: NA
v_call: TRBV5-1
cdr3_length: 16
cdr3_aa: CASSTNSGNPYDEQFF
cdr3_nt: TGCGCCAGCAGTACGAATAGCGGGAACCCCTACGATGAGCAGTTCTTC

j_call: TRBJ1-2
d_call: NA
clone_size: NA
v_call: TRBV19
cdr3_length: 13
cdr3_aa: CASRTTSNYGYTF
cdr3_nt: TGTGCCAGTAGAACGACAAGTAACTATGGCTACACCTTC

j_call: TRBJ2-7
d_call: NA
clone_size: few
v_call: TRBV6-1
cdr3_length: 13
cdr3_aa: CASSEVPRYEQYF
cdr3_nt: TGTGCCAGCAGTGAGGTTCCCCGGTACGAGCAGTACTTC

j_call: TRBJ1-2
d_call: NA
clone_size: NA
v_call: TRBV19
cdr3_length: 14
cdr3_aa: CASSPLQGDYGYTF
cdr3_nt: TGTGCCAGTAGTCCCTTACAGGGAGACTATGGCTACACCTTC

j_call: TRBJ2-1
d_call: TRBD1
clone_size: once
v_call: TRBV6-5
cdr3_length: 15
cdr3_aa: CASRGRQGAHNEQFF
cdr3_nt: TGTGCCAGCAGGGGGCGACAGGGGGCCCACAATGAGCAGTTCTTC

j_call: TRBJ2-1
d_call: NA
clone_size: NA
v_call: TRBV18
cdr3_length: 18
cdr3_aa: CASSRYRGASDSYNEQFF
cdr3_nt: TGTGCCAGCTCTCGATACCGGGGGGCCTCAGACTCCTACAATGAGCAGTTCTTC

j_call: TRBJ2-1
d_call: TRBD1
clone_size: NA
v_call: TRBV2
cdr3_length: 15
cdr3_aa: CASRTGQGDYNEQFF
cdr3_nt: TGTGCCAGCAGGACCGGACAGGGAGATTACAATGAGCAGTTCTTC

j_call: TRBJ1-2
d_call: NA
clone_size: NA
v_call: TRBV2
cdr3_length: 12
cdr3_aa: CASSGGNYGYTF
cdr3_nt: TGTGCCAGCTCAGGCGGGAACTATGGCTACACCTTC

j_call: TRBJ2-1
d_call: TRBD2
clone_size: NA
v_call: TRBV10-3
cdr3_length: 15
cdr3_aa: CAIRTPGLALDEQFF
cdr3_nt: TGTGCCATCAGGACACCGGGACTAGCTCTCGATGAGCAGTTCTTC

j_call: TRBJ2-3
d_call: NA
clone_size: NA
v_call: TRBV11-2
cdr3_length: 15
cdr3_aa: CASSLDRGRTDTQYF
cdr3_nt: TGTGCCAGCAGCTTAGATCGTGGTAGAACAGATACGCAGTATTTT

j_call: TRBJ2-5
d_call: NA
clone_size: NA
v_call: TRBV19
cdr3_length: 13
cdr3_aa: CASSSLQQETQYF
cdr3_nt: TGTGCCAGTAGTTCCCTACAGCAAGAGACCCAGTACTTC

j_call: TRBJ2-5
d_call: NA
clone_size: once
v_call: TRBV11-2
cdr3_length: 15
cdr3_aa: CASSWVGGRRETQYF
cdr3_nt: TGTGCCAGCAGCTGGGTGGGGGGGCGTCGCGAGACCCAGTACTTC

j_call: TRBJ1-1
d_call: TRBD1
clone_size: NA
v_call: TRBV28
cdr3_length: 16
cdr3_aa: CASRTGTGGAWTEAFF
cdr3_nt: TGTGCCAGCCGCACCGGGACAGGGGGCGCGTGGACTGAAGCTTTCTTT

j_call: TRBJ1-2
d_call: NA
clone_size: once
v_call: TRBV20-1
cdr3_length: 11
cdr3_aa: CSASPSRPYTF
cdr3_nt: TGCAGTGCTAGTCCTTCCCGTCCCTACACCTTC

j_call: TRBJ1-2
d_call: NA
clone_size: once
v_call: TRBV6-1
cdr3_length: 12
cdr3_aa: CASSSLKGGYTF
cdr3_nt: TGTGCCAGCAGCTCTCTCAAGGGGGGCTACACCTTC

j_call: TRBJ1-1
d_call: NA
clone_size: few
v_call: TRBV5-6
cdr3_length: 17
cdr3_aa: CASSLVPLWQDFTEAFF
cdr3_nt: TGTGCCAGCAGCTTGGTACCCCTTTGGCAGGACTTCACTGAAGCTTTCTTT

j_call: TRBJ2-2
d_call: NA
clone_size: NA
v_call: TRBV10-3
cdr3_length: 14
cdr3_aa: CAISPGSNTGELFF
cdr3_nt: TGTGCCATCAGTCCCGGGTCGAACACCGGGGAGCTGTTTTTT

j_call: TRBJ2-5
d_call: TRBD1
clone_size: NA
v_call: TRBV5-1
cdr3_length: 16
cdr3_aa: CASSLRTGGGRETQYF
cdr3_nt: TGCGCCAGCAGCTTACGGACAGGGGGTGGTCGAGAGACCCAGTACTTC

j_call: TRBJ1-4
d_call: NA
clone_size: NA
v_call: TRBV28
cdr3_length: 16
cdr3_aa: CASSLYRAGTNEKLFF
cdr3_nt: TGTGCCAGCAGTTTATATCGTGCGGGGACTAATGAAAAACTGTTTTTT

j_call: TRBJ2-3
d_call: TRBD2
clone_size: NA
v_call: TRBV6-5
cdr3_length: 14
cdr3_aa: CASRAQRGTDTQYF
cdr3_nt: TGTGCCAGCCGGGCGCAGCGGGGGACAGATACGCAGTATTTT

j_call: TRBJ2-5
d_call: NA
clone_size: NA
v_call: TRBV15
cdr3_length: 14
cdr3_aa: CATSRVRVQETQYF
cdr3_nt: TGTGCCACCAGCAGAGTGAGGGTCCAAGAGACCCAGTACTTC

j_call: TRBJ2-3
d_call: NA
clone_size: NA
v_call: TRBV7-3
cdr3_length: 13
cdr3_aa: CASSLTSENTQYF
cdr3_nt: TGTGCCAGCAGCTTAACGAGTGAGAATACGCAGTATTTT

j_call: TRBJ2-2
d_call: TRBD2
clone_size: NA
v_call: TRBV4-2
cdr3_length: 16
cdr3_aa: CASSLGLAGSTGELFF
cdr3_nt: TGTGCCAGCAGCCTCGGACTAGCGGGTTCCACCGGGGAGCTGTTTTTT

j_call: TRBJ2-2
d_call: TRBD2
clone_size: NA
v_call: TRBV27
cdr3_length: 18
cdr3_aa: CASSLLRGGLSATGELFF
cdr3_nt: TGTGCCAGCAGTTTACTGCGGGGGGGCCTTTCGGCCACCGGGGAGCTGTTTTTT

j_call: TRBJ2-7
d_call: NA
clone_size: NA
v_call: TRBV7-8
cdr3_length: 14
cdr3_aa: CASSLGTASYEQYF
cdr3_nt: TGTGCCAGCAGCTTAGGGACAGCCTCCTACGAGCAGTACTTC

j_call: TRBJ2-5
d_call: NA
clone_size: NA
v_call: TRBV5-4
cdr3_length: 16
cdr3_aa: CASSFSGIRDQETQYF
cdr3_nt: TGTGCCAGCAGCTTTTCGGGGATCAGAGATCAAGAGACCCAGTACTTC

j_call: TRBJ2-5
d_call: NA
clone_size: NA
v_call: TRBV7-9
cdr3_length: 15
cdr3_aa: CASSLPGAGVRTQYF
cdr3_nt: TGTGCCAGCAGCTTACCAGGGGCAGGGGTGCGGACCCAGTACTTC

j_call: TRBJ2-1
d_call: NA
clone_size: few
v_call: TRBV2
cdr3_length: 13
cdr3_aa: CASRDTGSNEQFF
cdr3_nt: TGTGCCAGCAGGGATACAGGGAGCAATGAGCAGTTCTTC

j_call: TRBJ2-5
d_call: NA
clone_size: NA
v_call: TRBV5-4
cdr3_length: 13
cdr3_aa: CASSLDPGGTQYF
cdr3_nt: TGTGCCAGCAGCCTGGACCCCGGGGGGACCCAGTACTTC

j_call: TRBJ2-7
d_call: NA
clone_size: NA
v_call: TRBV7-3
cdr3_length: 14
cdr3_aa: CASSERGGSYEQYF
cdr3_nt: TGTGCCAGCAGCGAAAGGGGGGGGAGCTACGAGCAGTACTTC

j_call: TRBJ2-3
d_call: TRBD2
clone_size: NA
v_call: TRBV18
cdr3_length: 18
cdr3_aa: CASSPRDAAGVRADTQYF
cdr3_nt: TGTGCCAGCTCACCTAGGGACGCAGCGGGAGTGCGGGCAGATACGCAGTATTTT

j_call: TRBJ1-5
d_call: NA
clone_size: NA
v_call: TRBV27
cdr3_length: 15
cdr3_aa: CASRLRGWSNQPQHF
cdr3_nt: TGTGCCAGCAGGCTGCGGGGCTGGAGCAATCAGCCCCAGCATTTT

j_call: TRBJ2-7
d_call: NA
clone_size: NA
v_call: TRBV6-6
cdr3_length: 15
cdr3_aa: CASSYGARSSYEQYF
cdr3_nt: TGTGCCAGCAGTTACGGGGCCCGTAGCTCCTACGAGCAGTACTTC

j_call: TRBJ1-1
d_call: NA
clone_size: NA
v_call: TRBV7-3
cdr3_length: 14
cdr3_aa: CASSPSAGVTEAFF
cdr3_nt: TGTGCCAGCAGCCCATCCGCGGGGGTGACTGAAGCTTTCTTT

j_call: TRBJ1-3
d_call: NA
clone_size: NA
v_call: TRBV6-6
cdr3_length: 15
cdr3_aa: CASTPRQFSGNTIYF
cdr3_nt: TGTGCAAGCACCCCAAGACAGTTCTCTGGAAACACCATATATTTT

j_call: TRBJ1-1
d_call: TRBD1
clone_size: once
v_call: TRBV19
cdr3_length: 17
cdr3_aa: CASSFIPGQRSYTEAFF
cdr3_nt: TGTGCCAGTAGTTTCATCCCGGGACAGAGAAGTTACACTGAAGCTTTCTTT

j_call: TRBJ2-5
d_call: TRBD1
clone_size: NA
v_call: TRBV10-3
cdr3_length: 14
cdr3_aa: CAISGGRGKETQYF
cdr3_nt: TGTGCCATCAGTGGTGGCAGGGGGAAAGAGACCCAGTACTTC

j_call: TRBJ1-2
d_call: NA
clone_size: once
v_call: TRBV28
cdr3_length: 13
cdr3_aa: CASWEDFNYGYTF
cdr3_nt: TGTGCCAGCTGGGAGGATTTTAACTATGGCTACACCTTC